The 31 T cell receptor beta chains below all came from one sample that was sequenced in a study of shared clonotypes between healthy human individuals. The table came from immunoSEQ multiplex PCR; TCRdb's copy has only in-frame clones and leaves some out. Of millions of clones in the sample, roughly 93% were seen once. Specimen: naive CD4+ T cells from PBMCs. The sample's subset: CD45RA+ positively selected. All receptors come from a man aged 18 to 30 in good health. Some clones in this sample may be carry-over from other donors' samples.

A word on this clone: The sample holds other DNA sequences that translate to the same CDR3. The J gene is TRBJ2-3, the V gene TRBV6-6, with D maybe TRBD2 (5 bases). The germline V gene has CDR1 MNHNY and CDR2 SVGAGI (reference sequence). This CDR3 contains 13 residues. V gave up 6 bases and J gave up 0 bases, with 7 bases separating them. In DNA, the CDR3 is TGTGCCAGCAGCCGGACTAGCACAGATACGCAGTATTTT. This translates into CASSRTSTDTQYF.

This chain connects TRBV5-4 to TRBJ2-7; 8 bases are shared with TRBD2. The germline V gene encodes CDR1 SGHNT and CDR2 YYREEE (reference sequence). The CDR3 is made up of 16 amino acids. J was trimmed by 0 bases and V by 4 bases; bases with no gene match: 9. CDR3 sequence reads: CASSPTPGLVSYEQYF. The DNA for the CDR3 is TGTGCCAGCAGCCCGACCCCGGGACTAGTCTCCTACGAGCAGTACTTC.

The rearrangement joins TRBV6-1 to TRBJ1-6, with a possible D match to TRBD1 (6 bases). The CDR3 loop spans 13 amino acids. The germline V gene encodes CDR1 MNHNS and CDR2 SASEGT. Between the trimmed V and J ends, which lost 6 bases and 8 bases, there was a span of 11 bases. CDR3 in amino acids: CASRRTVDSPLHF. The CDR3 region has the DNA TGTGCCAGCAGGAGGACAGTGGATTCACCCCTCCACTTT.

The V gene is TRBV30, the J gene TRBJ2-1; possible D gene TRBD2, 5 bases. The CDR3 loop spans 11 amino acids. V lost 3 bases to trimming and J lost 10 bases, with 10 bases between them. Germline loops: CDR1 GTSNPN, CDR2 SVGIG (reference sequence). CDR3 bases: TGTGCCTGGAGGCGGGCCCGAGAGCAGTTCTTC. Amino acids: CAWRRAREQFF.

The V gene is TRBV10-3, the J gene TRBJ2-1; D is unclear. This CDR3 is 15 amino acids long. V dropped 5 bases and J dropped 8 bases, with 19 bases sitting between them. The germline CDR1 and CDR2 sequences are ENHRY and SYGVKD. This CDR3 is CAISRNADASDEQFF. The DNA of the CDR3 is TGTGCCATCAGTCGTAACGCCGACGCATCGGATGAGCAGTTCTTC.

The chain employs TRBV7-2 and TRBJ2-5, with TRBD1 identical over 8 bases. The trim removed 3 bases at V and 5 bases at J, leaving 8 bases unmatched. CDR3 length equals 15 residues. Germline V gives CDR1 SGHTA, CDR2 FQGNSA. In DNA form, the CDR3 reads TGTGCCAGCAGCTTCCAGACAGGGGAAGGGGAGACCCAGTACTTC. It is translated as CASSFQTGEGETQYF.

This clone was seen just once. V is TRBV6-1 and J is TRBJ2-5, with 10 nucleotides matching TRBD1. CDR3 length: 14 amino acids. CDR1 is MNHNS, CDR2 SASEGT, per germline. V dropped 6 bases and J dropped 7; count of bases not matched to a gene: 8. CDR3 nucleotides: TGTGCCAGCAGGACAGGGGGCTTCCGCTGGACCCAGTACTTC. Protein: CASRTGGFRWTQYF.

The chain carries TRBV7-2 and TRBJ1-2; D unresolved. Looked up from germline, CDR1 is SGHTA and CDR2 is FQGNSA. V lost 1 base, J lost 6 bases, and 9 bases lay in between. CDR3 length equals 13 residues. The CDR3 loop reads CASSLVVTNGYTF. In DNA form, the CDR3 reads TGTGCCAGCAGCTTAGTGGTCACTAATGGCTACACCTTC. Full variable domain (remainder filled in from reference TRBV7-2 and TRBJ1-2): GAGVSQSPSNKVTEKGKDVELRCDPISGHTALYWYRQSLGQGLEFLIYFQGNSAPDKSGLPSDRFSAERTGGSVSTLTIQRTQQEDSAVYLCASSLVVTNGYTFGSGTRLTVV.

This clone was found once. This chain links TRBV4-1 with TRBJ2-7, with D perhaps TRBD2 (5 bases). The length of the CDR3 is 12 residues. From germline, CDR1 is MGHRA and CDR2 YSYEKL. Between the trimmed V and J ends, which lost 5 bases and 8 bases, there was a span of 13 bases. In DNA form, the CDR3 reads TGCGCCAGCAGCGCCCTTGACGGGAAGCAGTACTTC. Translated: CASSALDGKQYF.

The chain carries TRBV29-1 and TRBJ2-5, with D possibly being TRBD1 (6 bases). CDR1 is SQVTM and CDR2 is ANQGSEA in the germline V gene. The CDR3 consists of 13 residues. V was pared by 5 bases and J by 9 bases, with 19 bases between. CDR3 nucleotides: TGCAGCGTTCAAACGACAGGAGGTAGGGCCCAGTACTTC. It translates to CSVQTTGGRAQYF.

The rearrangement links TRBV5-5 to TRBJ1-2; D is uncertain. V dropped 0 bases and J dropped 4 bases, with 10 bases sitting between them. This CDR3 has 14 residues. Germline V lookup: CDR1 SGHKS, CDR2 YYEKEE (reference sequence). CDR3 amino acids: CASSLVAGIYGYTF. CDR3 coding DNA: TGTGCCAGCAGCTTGGTGGCCGGGATCTATGGCTACACCTTC.

This chain joins TRBV5-1 and TRBJ2-2; D may be TRBD1 (5 bases). This CDR3 is built from 17 residues. CDR1 and CDR2 from the germline V gene are SGHRS and YFSETQ. Trimming took 1 base from V and 0 from J, leaving 13 bases between them. The CDR3 protein is CASSLSRDSANTGELFF. CDR3 nucleotides: TGCGCCAGCAGCTTGTCACGAGACAGTGCGAACACCGGGGAGCTGTTTTTT. Full variable domain (rest looked up from reference TRBV5-1 and TRBJ2-2): KAGVTQTPRYLIKTRGQQVTLSCSPISGHRSVSWYQQTPGQGLQFLFEYFSETQRNKGNFPGRFSGRQFSNSRSEMNVSTLELGDSALYLCASSLSRDSANTGELFFGEGSRLTVL.

The rearrangement joins TRBV7-3 to TRBJ2-3; 11 nucleotides line up with TRBD2. The V gene's germline CDR1 is SGHTA and CDR2 FQGTGA. The CDR3 covers 17 residues. The J segment lost 0 bases and the V segment lost 5 bases, leaving 7 bases of the junction unmatched. In DNA, the CDR3 is TGTGCCAGCAGCCCGCAGACTAGCGGGACTAGCACAGATACGCAGTATTTT. Protein: CASSPQTSGTSTDTQYF.

This rearrangement joins TRBV5-1 to TRBJ2-5, with TRBD2 matching 12 bases. Germline assignment: CDR1 SGHRS and CDR2 YFSETQ. V lost 6 bases and J lost 4; bases outside the gene matches: 4. The CDR3 extends over 14 amino acids. DNA of the CDR3: TGCGCCAGCAACCCACTAGCGGGAGGAGAGACCCAGTACTTC. Its translation is CASNPLAGGETQYF.

This chain links TRBV5-1 with TRBJ2-7, with 10 bases matching TRBD2. J gave up 3 bases and V 4 bases, and 10 bases lay outside the gene matches. The CDR3 contains 16 residues. Germline assignment: CDR1 SGHRS and CDR2 YFSETQ. Written as DNA, the CDR3 is TGCGCCAGCAGCCCCACTACCGGGACTAGCGACTACGAGCAGTACTTC. This sequence encodes CASSPTTGTSDYEQYF.

This rearrangement joins TRBV9 to TRBJ2-5; TRBD2 aligns across 8 bases. This CDR3 spans 17 amino acids. Germline trimming cut 0 bases from V and 1 base from J; bases unmatched to any gene: 8. Germline CDR1 reads SGDLS; CDR2 reads YYNGEE. DNA of the CDR3: TGTGCCAGCAGCGTAGCATGGGCGGGAGGTGGCCAAGAGACCCAGTACTTC. This encodes CASSVAWAGGGQETQYF.

Comments on this clone: This sample includes further DNA sequences coding for the same CDR3. This chain connects TRBV19 to TRBJ1-2; D unclear. V lost 2 bases and J 0 bases, leaving 7 bases between the germline ends. The CDR3 length is 14 residues. CDR1 is LNHDA, CDR2 SQIVND, per germline (reference sequence). CDR3 amino acids: CASSIRQANYGYTF. The CDR3 DNA reads TGTGCCAGTAGTATACGCCAGGCTAACTATGGCTACACCTTC.

The chain carries TRBV4-1 and TRBJ2-3; 7 bases map to TRBD2. The V gene end was trimmed by 0 bases and the J gene end by 1 base; junction bases not matched to a gene: 13. This CDR3 is 19 amino acids long. Germline V lookup: CDR1 MGHRA, CDR2 YSYEKL. CDR3 DNA sequence: TGCGCCAGCAGCCAAGAGCTTGGCGGGAGACGGAAGGGCACAGATACGCAGTATTTT. Residues: CASSQELGGRRKGTDTQYF.

This rearrangement joins TRBV15 to TRBJ2-5; the match to TRBD2 covers 7 bases. Per the germline V gene, CDR1 is LNHNV and CDR2 is YYDKDF (reference sequence). V was clipped by 1 base and J by 2 bases; unmatched bases: 7. This CDR3 has 16 amino acids. DNA for the CDR3: TGTGCCACCAGCAGAGCTCCTAGCGGAGCACAAGAGACCCAGTACTTC. Translated, it gives CATSRAPSGAQETQYF.

A note on this clone: This sample includes further DNA sequences coding for the same CDR3. The chain carries TRBV20-1 and TRBJ1-4; maybe TRBD1 (5 bases). Germline V gives CDR1 DFQATT, CDR2 SNEGSKA (reference sequence). Between the trimmed V and J ends, which lost 5 bases and 8 bases, there was a span of 9 bases. There are 11 residues in the CDR3. This chain's CDR3 is CSAGRDEKLFF. The CDR3, as DNA: TGCAGTGCTGGAAGGGACGAAAAACTGTTTTTT.

The chain is built from TRBV29-1 and TRBJ1-2, with D uncertain. The V end lost 4 bases, the J end lost 1 base, and 13 bases lay between the germline ends. Germline V lookup: CDR1 SQVTM, CDR2 ANQGSEA. The CDR3 spans 14 residues. In DNA, the CDR3 is TGCAGCGTTGGGTTATTGCAGATTAACTATGGCTACACCTTC. It encodes CSVGLLQINYGYTF.

This clone came up once. This chain uses TRBV7-2 with TRBJ2-7, with D perhaps TRBD1 (5 bases). Trimming took 1 base from V and 6 from J, leaving 16 bases between them. The CDR3 runs 15 residues. Germline CDR1 is SGHTA and CDR2 is FQGNSA. CDR3 nucleotides: TGTGCCAGCAGCTTAGAAGGGGTTTCGGGTAGCGAGCAGTACTTC. Translation gives CASSLEGVSGSEQYF. Drawing the rest from reference TRBV7-2 and TRBJ2-7, the complete variable domain is GAGVSQSPSNKVTEKGKDVELRCDPISGHTALYWYRQSLGQGLEFLIYFQGNSAPDKSGLPSDRFSAERTGGSVSTLTIQRTQQEDSAVYLCASSLEGVSGSEQYFGPGTRLTVT.

This chain joins TRBV6-6 and TRBJ2-3; 9 bases agree with TRBD2. V lost 2 bases and J lost 5; bases outside the gene matches: 5. The CDR3 runs to 15 residues. Per the germline V gene, CDR1 is MNHNY and CDR2 is SVGAGI (reference sequence). CDR3 region: CASSYGGREGDTQYF. DNA of the CDR3: TGTGCCAGCAGTTACGGCGGGAGGGAGGGAGATACGCAGTATTTT.

The gene calls are TRBV11-2 and TRBJ2-7; D call uncertain. From germline, CDR1 is SGHAT and CDR2 FQNNGV. The CDR3 is made up of 11 amino acids. Trimming took 3 bases from V and 7 from J, leaving 7 bases between them. DNA for the CDR3: TGTGCCAGCAGCTTTTACAAAGAGCAGTACTTC. Translating it yields CASSFYKEQYF.

As regards this clone: This same CDR3 is encoded by further DNA sequences in the sample. The chain recombines TRBV5-1 with TRBJ2-5; 7 bases line up with TRBD2. This CDR3 is built from 13 residues. Unmatched junction bases numbered 5, after V lost 4 bases and J lost 5 bases. Germline V gene data show CDR1 as SGHRS and CDR2 as YFSETQ. CDR3 in amino acids: CASSLGEGETQYF. The CDR3 DNA follows: TGCGCCAGCAGCCTAGGGGAGGGTGAGACCCAGTACTTC.

The chain is built from TRBV6-5 and TRBJ2-7; TRBD1 matches at 9 bases. The germline gives CDR1 MNHEY, CDR2 SVGAGI. J was trimmed by 2 bases and V by 5 bases; bases with no gene match: 4. This CDR3 region has 14 residues. CDR3 coding DNA: TGTGCCAGCAGTCAGGGACAGGGCCCCTACGAGCAGTACTTC. This gives the protein CASSQGQGPYEQYF.

The chain uses TRBV19 and TRBJ2-7; D is tentatively TRBD1 or TRBD2 (6 bases each). CDR1 is LNHDA, CDR2 SQIVND, per germline (reference sequence). V was shortened by 6 bases and J by 7 bases, with 19 bases between the two germline ends. The CDR3 covers 14 residues. The CDR3 DNA is TGTGCCAGTAGCCCTTGGTCGGGGGCGGGAGAGCAGTACTTC. The encoded protein is CASSPWSGAGEQYF.

Comment on this clone: One junction end disagrees with the germline gene, perhaps due to a read error. The chain joins TRBV28 to TRBJ2-1; TRBD1 agrees at 7 bases. The CDR3 extends over 14 amino acids. CDR1 MDHEN and CDR2 SYDVKM come from the germline V gene. CDR3: CACRQGSSYNEQFF. The CDR3 DNA follows: TGTGCCTGCAGACAGGGTAGCTCCTACAATGAGCAGTTCTTC.

This chain links TRBV2 with TRBJ1-5; D ambiguous. The CDR3 length is 14 residues. The V end lost 5 bases, the J end lost 4 bases, and 12 bases lay between the germline ends. Germline V gene sequence: CDR1 SNHLY, CDR2 FYNNEI. The CDR3, as DNA: TGTGCCAGCAGTAAAGAGGCAGGAAATCAGCCCCAGCATTTT. This translates into CASSKEAGNQPQHF.

V usage is TRBV2 and J usage is TRBJ1-1; 11 nucleotides agree with TRBD1. The CDR3 loop spans 17 amino acids. Germline V gives CDR1 SNHLY, CDR2 FYNNEI. V lost 4 bases to trimming and J lost 0 bases; unmatched junction nucleotides: 7. This chain's CDR3 is CASSGDRGNFMNTEAFF. The CDR3 DNA follows: TGTGCCAGCAGTGGGGACAGGGGGAATTTCATGAACACTGAAGCTTTCTTT. The entire variable domain, with the rest obtained from reference TRBV2 and TRBJ1-1, is as follows: EPEVTQTPSHQVTQMGQEVILRCVPISNHLYFYWYRQILGQKVEFLVSFYNNEISEKSEIFDDQFSVERPDGSNFTLKIRSTKLEDSAMYFCASSGDRGNFMNTEAFFGQGTRLTVV.

The chain couples TRBV7-2 to TRBJ1-3, with a possible D match to TRBD1 (5 bases). The CDR3 consists of 14 residues. From germline, CDR1 is SGHTA and CDR2 FQGNSA. With 6 bases removed from V and 2 bases from J, the gap between germline ends came to 11 bases. CDR3 region: CASRSPGPGNTIYF. The CDR3 nucleotides read TGTGCCAGCAGGAGTCCAGGGCCTGGAAACACCATATATTTT.